This TCR beta chain came from a study of shared clonotypes between healthy human individuals. The length of the CDR3 is 15 residues. Trimming cost V 3 bases and J 4 bases, with 13 bases left between them. Germline V CDR1 and CDR2: MNHNS, SASEGT. This clone has just a few counts. The antigen is undetermined. Findings and caveats of the study: Between a handful of donors, naive CD4 clonotypes were shared at a level of around 4.9%. Among the subsets, naive ones generally showed larger estimated richness than memory ones.

In the original workflow: Filtering differed for immunoSEQ, which gave only junction sequences without quality scores. TCRdb's table, derived via immunoSEQ multiplex PCR, lists solely in-frame clones and lacks some. The V and J calls and clone size are taken from that table; D and trimming were inferred from the DNA. The table has over 95,000 clones, 68% seen once. The material sequenced was memory CD8+ T cells sorted from blood. The subset denotes: CD45RO+ cells pooled with CCR7-negative TemRA cells. This sequence originates from a woman aged 25 to 39 in good health. The chain employs TRBV6-1 and TRBJ2-1; weak D call: TRBD2 (5 bases). CDR3: CASSDEGVVYNEQFF. The CDR3 DNA reads TGTGCCAGCAGTGACGAGGGAGTCGTATACAATGAGCAGTTCTTC.